The 21 T cell receptor beta chains reported below all come from one sample, sequenced in a study of cytomegalovirus exposure and HLA in healthy donors. Use of 60 Vbeta and 13 Jbeta primers characterized the PCR. Profiled with immunoSEQ multiplex PCR; TCRdb holds only in-frame clones, not every one. The table includes about 150,000 clones, about 83% detected once. The material sequenced was PBMCs. All receptors come from a middle-aged woman in good health and CMV-seronegative.

The gene calls are TRBV6-4 and TRBJ2-5; a weak D match, TRBD1 (5 bases). Germline V CDR1 and CDR2: MRHNA, SNTAGT. The germline V and J ends were trimmed by 0 bases and 5 bases, with 7 bases remaining between them. The CDR3 consists of 13 residues. The CDR3 protein is CASSDSRGETQYF. CDR3 bases: TGTGCCAGCAGTGACTCTAGGGGTGAGACCCAGTACTTC.

The chain is built from TRBV7-9 and TRBJ2-5; D is uncertain. CDR3 length equals 11 residues. Trimming cost V 4 bases and J 5 bases, with 5 bases left between them. In germline, CDR1 is SEHNR, CDR2 FQNEAQ (reference sequence). The CDR3 bases are TGTGCCAGCAGCTCGAGGGAGACCCAGTACTTC. This gives the protein CASSSRETQYF.

The chain is built from TRBV7-9 and TRBJ2-7; TRBD1 agrees at 9 bases. With 2 bases clipped from V and 5 bases from J, the junction kept 4 bases outside the gene matches. The CDR3 sequence is 14 residues long. Germline values: CDR1 SEHNR, CDR2 FQNEAQ (reference sequence). Written as DNA, the CDR3 is TGTGCCAGCAGCTTAACACAGGGGGCCCACGAGCAGTACTTC. It encodes CASSLTQGAHEQYF.

The rearrangement joins TRBV2 to TRBJ2-3; 8 nucleotides line up with TRBD2. This CDR3 has 13 residues. Losses at the gene ends were 8 bases for V and 5 bases for J; bases not matched to a gene: 6. Looked up from germline, CDR1 is SNHLY and CDR2 is FYNNEI. The CDR3 nucleotides are TGTGCCAGCCGAACGGGAGGGGGAGATACGCAGTATTTT. This sequence encodes CASRTGGGDTQYF.

The rearrangement joins TRBV28 to TRBJ1-4; no clear D. Trimming took 3 bases from V and 3 from J, leaving 14 bases between them. The germline V gene encodes CDR1 MDHEN and CDR2 SYDVKM. The length of the CDR3 is 16 residues. The chain's CDR3 is CASSLVGGGANEKLFF. CDR3 nucleotide sequence: TGTGCCAGCAGTTTGGTCGGCGGAGGAGCTAATGAAAAACTGTTTTTT.

The chain recombines TRBV19 with TRBJ1-2; D not resolved. Trimming cost V 6 bases and J 5 bases, with 13 bases left between them. The CDR3 is 13 residues long. Germline V gene sequence: CDR1 LNHDA, CDR2 SQIVND (reference sequence). In DNA form, the CDR3 reads TGTGCCAGTAGGACGACACCAGGTTATGGCTACACCTTC. Protein product: CASRTTPGYGYTF.

This clone was detected only a few times. This chain connects TRBV5-6 to TRBJ1-4; 12 bases map to TRBD1. Trimming removed 3 bases from V and 8 bases from J; junction bases left unmatched: 8. Germline assignment: CDR1 SGHDT and CDR2 YYEEEE. This CDR3 spans 16 amino acids. CDR3 amino acids: CASSSIGGTGGEKLFF. The CDR3 coding sequence is TGTGCCAGCAGCTCAATTGGCGGGACAGGGGGCGAAAAACTGTTTTTT.

The rearrangement uses TRBV6-4 and TRBJ2-1; 9 bases are shared with TRBD2. The ends lost 9 bases at V and 5 bases at J; junction bases unmatched: 14. This CDR3 has 16 residues. Per the germline V gene, CDR1 is MRHNA and CDR2 is SNTAGT. Here the CDR3 reads CARVIAGAACHNEQFF. CDR3 in DNA: TGTGCCAGGGTAATAGCGGGGGCCGCTTGCCACAATGAGCAGTTCTTC.

This sequence joins TRBV6-5 and TRBJ2-1; perhaps TRBD1 as D (5 bases). The V gene lost 5 bases and the J gene lost 7 bases, with 15 bases spanning the gap. CDR3 length: 14 residues. Germline V gene data show CDR1 as MNHEY and CDR2 as SVGAGI. Here the CDR3 reads CASSERIGANEQFF. The CDR3 bases are TGTGCCAGCAGTGAAAGGATAGGGGCGAATGAGCAGTTCTTC.

This chain joins TRBV28 and TRBJ1-1; D not certain. V was pared by 7 bases and J by 7 bases, with 16 bases between. Germline CDR1 is MDHEN and CDR2 is SYDVKM. The CDR3 sequence is 13 residues long. Written as DNA, the CDR3 is TGTGCCAGCACCCCCCGAGGAATGGGTGAAGCTTTCTTT. It encodes CASTPRGMGEAFF.

Points on this clone: The junction differs from germline at one of its ends, possibly a read error. V gene TRBV5-1 combines with J gene TRBJ1-1; the match to TRBD1 covers 7 bases. This CDR3 comprises 14 residues. The V gene's germline CDR1 is SGHRS and CDR2 YFSETQ. CDR3 bases: TGCGCCAGCAGGTTGGGACAGTCAAACACTGAAGCTTTCTTT. This gives the protein CASRLGQSNTEAFF.

This chain joins TRBV5-4 and TRBJ1-4; D call uncertain. This CDR3 is built from 15 residues. Per the germline V gene, CDR1 is SGHNT and CDR2 is YYREEE (reference sequence). The V end lost 2 bases, the J end lost 3 bases, and 11 bases lay between the germline ends. The DNA of the CDR3 is TGTGCCAGCAGCTTAGAAAGACATCCTAATGAAAAACTGTTTTTT. The encoded protein is CASSLERHPNEKLFF. Looking up the rest from reference TRBV5-4 and TRBJ1-4 gives the full variable domain: ETGVTQSPTHLIKTRGQQVTLRCSSQSGHNTVSWYQQALGQGPQFIFQYYREEENGRGNFPPRFSGLQFPNYSSELNVNALELDDSALYLCASSLERHPNEKLFFGSGTQLSVL.

The chain links TRBV13 to TRBJ1-1, with D perhaps TRBD1 (6 bases). From germline, CDR1 is PRHDT and CDR2 FYEKMQ (reference sequence). This CDR3 has 16 residues. V was clipped by 0 bases and J by 6 bases, with 17 bases between them. CDR3 DNA sequence: TGTGCCAGCAGCTTAGGCATGGGGGCAGGGGACGCTGAAGCTTTCTTT. Amino acids: CASSLGMGAGDAEAFF. The full variable domain, rest sourced from reference TRBV13 and TRBJ1-1, is AAGVIQSPRHLIKEKRETATLKCYPIPRHDTVYWYQQGPGQDPQFLISFYEKMQSDKGSIPDRFSAQQFSDYHSELNMSSLELGDSALYFCASSLGMGAGDAEAFFGQGTRLTVV.

The V call is TRBV27, the J call TRBJ2-6; 7 positions match TRBD1. The junction had 4 bases not matched to a gene; V was cut back by 2 bases and J by 0 bases. The V gene's germline CDR1 is MNHEY and CDR2 SMNVEV (reference sequence). The CDR3 runs to 17 residues. The CDR3 nucleotides read TGTGCCAGCAGTTTAAGGGGGCTCCTCTCTGGGGCCAACGTCCTGACTTTC. It codes for CASSLRGLLSGANVLTF.

The chain employs TRBV5-6 and TRBJ1-1; 10 nucleotides line up with TRBD1. CDR1 is SGHDT and CDR2 is YYEEEE in the germline V gene. This CDR3 is 15 amino acids long. The V and J ends lost 0 bases and 6 bases, in that order; junction bases with no gene match: 5. The CDR3 spells CASSLGYGTGAEAFF. The DNA for the CDR3 is TGTGCCAGCAGCTTGGGTTACGGGACAGGGGCTGAAGCTTTCTTT. Based on the CDR3 plus reference TRBV5-6 and TRBJ1-1, the full variable domain is DAGVTQSPTHLIKTRGQQVTLRCSPKSGHDTVSWYQQALGQGPQFIFQYYEEEERQRGNFPDRFSGHQFPNYSSELNVNALLLGDSALYLCASSLGYGTGAEAFFGQGTRLTVV.

The chain joins TRBV10-3 to TRBJ1-1, with no clear D. Looked up from germline, CDR1 is ENHRY and CDR2 is SYGVKD. The CDR3 spans 13 residues. Trimming stripped 8 bases from V and 1 base from J, with 11 bases between. CDR3: CAILDGGNTEAFF. The CDR3 nucleotides are TGTGCCATCTTGGACGGAGGGAACACTGAAGCTTTCTTT.

This clone was seen a handful of times. This chain connects TRBV19 to TRBJ1-1; possibly TRBD1 for D (5 bases). Looked up from germline, CDR1 is LNHDA and CDR2 is SQIVND (reference sequence). This CDR3 spans 17 amino acids. V was cut by 2 bases and J by 0 bases, with 16 bases left in between. CDR3 protein: CASSIQGRALMNTEAFF. The CDR3 nucleotides are TGTGCCAGTAGTATACAGGGCCGCGCTTTAATGAACACTGAAGCTTTCTTT.

This chain uses TRBV9 with TRBJ2-7, with 8 bases aligning to TRBD1. The length of the CDR3 is 14 residues. The germline V gene encodes CDR1 SGDLS and CDR2 YYNGEE. The J segment lost 6 bases and the V segment lost 4 bases, leaving 9 bases of the junction unmatched. CDR3 sequence: CASSKGTGNGEQYF. In DNA, the CDR3 is TGTGCCAGCAGCAAGGGGACAGGTAACGGCGAGCAGTACTTC.

The chain is built from TRBV7-9 and TRBJ2-3; a possible D gene is TRBD2 (6 bases). Germline V gene lookup returns CDR1 SEHNR and CDR2 FQNEAQ (reference sequence). V gave up 1 base and J gave up 3 bases, with 11 bases separating them. The CDR3 spans 15 residues. The CDR3 region has the DNA TGTGCCAGCAGCTTAGTGGGGGGTTTAACAGATACGCAGTATTTT. Amino acids: CASSLVGGLTDTQYF.

The gene calls are TRBV5-1 and TRBJ1-6; possible D gene TRBD1, 5 bases. The CDR3 has 13 residues. V was clipped by 2 bases and J by 7 bases, with 7 bases between them. Looked up from germline, CDR1 is SGHRS and CDR2 is YFSETQ. CDR3 nucleotide sequence: TGCGCCAGCAGCTTAGACAGCAATTCACCCCTCCACTTT. Protein product: CASSLDSNSPLHF. Full variable domain (rest looked up from reference TRBV5-1 and TRBJ1-6): KAGVTQTPRYLIKTRGQQVTLSCSPISGHRSVSWYQQTPGQGLQFLFEYFSETQRNKGNFPGRFSGRQFSNSRSEMNVSTLELGDSALYLCASSLDSNSPLHFGNGTRLTVT.

V and J are TRBV7-9 and TRBJ2-1; 7 bases match TRBD2. Germline V lookup: CDR1 SEHNR, CDR2 FQNEAQ (reference sequence). This CDR3 comprises 17 residues. The ends lost 5 bases at V and 0 bases at J; junction bases unmatched: 10. Here the CDR3 DNA reads TGTGCCAGCAGCCCCCTAGGTAGCGGGCTCTCCTACAATGAGCAGTTCTTC. Protein sequence: CASSPLGSGLSYNEQFF.